The 14 T cell receptor beta chains presented below share a single source sample, sequenced in a study of T cells after yellow fever vaccination. Using its own MiXCR run on the 5' RACE reads, TCRdb lists one record per CDR3 protein. The data hold some 150,000 distinct CDR3 sequences, with approximately 10% observed a single time. Source: CD8+ T cells sorted from PBMCs, taken 15 days after the yellow fever booster vaccination. The receptors stem from a man between 18 and 35 years old who received the YFV17D yellow fever vaccine.

V gene TRBV12-3 or TRBV12-4 combines with J gene TRBJ1-2; D unresolved. The CDR3 consists of 13 residues. Trimming left V 5 bases short and J 4 bases short, with 11 bases between. The chain's CDR3 is CASSVGNTYGYTF. The CDR3 coding sequence is TGTGCCAGCAGTGTAGGGAACACCTATGGCTACACCTTC.

There are a few counts of this clonotype. This rearrangement joins TRBV27 to TRBJ2-5; possible D gene TRBD2, 5 bases. Germline V CDR1 and CDR2: MNHEY, SMNVEV (reference sequence). Trimming pared 0 bases from V and 5 bases from J, leaving 13 bases between. This CDR3 has 15 amino acids. The chain's CDR3 is CASSLSPASLETQYF. CDR3 nucleotides: TGTGCCAGCAGTTTATCTCCCGCTAGCCTTGAGACCCAGTACTTC.

This clonotype has a handful of counts. The chain carries TRBV12-3 or TRBV12-4 and TRBJ2-2, with no clear D. The germline V and J ends were trimmed by 6 bases and 3 bases, with 14 bases remaining between them. The CDR3 consists of 15 residues. CDR3 nucleotide sequence: TGTGCCAGCAGACTCCTTGGACCCTACACCGGGGAGCTGTTTTTT. Residues: CASRLLGPYTGELFF.

This chain links TRBV20-1 with TRBJ2-1; 9 bases align to TRBD2. This CDR3 has 15 residues. The V segment lost 0 bases and the J segment 4 bases; nucleotides outside the gene matches: 4. The germline CDR1 and CDR2 sequences are DFQATT and SNEGSKA (reference sequence). As DNA, the CDR3 is TGCAGTGCTAGAGATCAGCGGGGGGCATACAATGAGCAGTTCTTC. Protein product: CSARDQRGAYNEQFF.

This chain uses TRBV5-1 with TRBJ1-2; weak D call: TRBD1 (6 bases). CDR1 is SGHRS and CDR2 is YFSETQ in the germline V gene. V lost 0 bases to trimming and J lost 8 bases, with 14 bases between them. The CDR3 consists of 14 residues. The CDR3 here is CASSLEQGFPGYTF. The CDR3 DNA is TGCGCCAGCAGCTTGGAACAGGGTTTCCCCGGCTACACCTTC.

This clonotype was seen a few times. The gene calls are TRBV4-2 and TRBJ1-5; a weak D match, TRBD1 (5 bases). With 0 bases removed from V and 6 bases from J, the gap between germline ends came to 9 bases. CDR1 and CDR2 from the germline V gene are LGHNA and YNFKEQ. The CDR3 length is 14 residues. CDR3 sequence reads: CASSQEQGGQPQHF. The CDR3 DNA reads TGTGCCAGCAGCCAAGAGCAGGGTGGTCAGCCCCAGCATTTT.

The chain joins TRBV7-8 to TRBJ2-3; 9 bases align to TRBD2. With 2 bases clipped from V and 6 bases from J, the junction kept 9 bases outside the gene matches. The CDR3 has 16 amino acids. Per the germline V gene, CDR1 is SGHVS and CDR2 is FQNEAQ. The CDR3: CASSLQPGLASDTQYF. For the CDR3, the DNA is TGTGCCAGCAGCTTACAACCGGGACTAGCTTCGGATACGCAGTATTTT.

This clonotype was observed at least ten times. The chain uses TRBV24-1 and TRBJ2-2; 9 bases align to TRBD1. The V gene's germline CDR1 is KGHDR and CDR2 SFDVKD. This CDR3 comprises 12 residues. J gave up 6 bases and V 9 bases, and 1 base lay outside the gene matches. The DNA of the CDR3 is TGTGCCACCGGGACAGGGTCCGGGGAGCTGTTTTTT. Amino acids: CATGTGSGELFF.

This clonotype has a handful of counts. The chain carries TRBV5-1 and TRBJ1-6; 10 nucleotides align to TRBD1. CDR3 length equals 14 residues. The junction had 6 bases not matched to a gene; V was cut back by 5 bases and J by 10 bases. Germline CDR1 and CDR2: SGHRS and YFSETQ. CDR3 amino acids: CASRWDRGTSPLHF. The CDR3 DNA is TGCGCCAGCAGATGGGACAGGGGTACATCACCCCTCCACTTT.

This clonotype was seen a few times. The chain is built from TRBV5-5 and TRBJ2-7; D gene unclear. Trimming pared 1 base from V and 0 bases from J, leaving 8 bases between. The CDR3 is 14 residues long. Germline V gene data show CDR1 as SGHKS and CDR2 as YYEKEE (reference sequence). CDR3 sequence reads: CASSLRVGSYEQYF. CDR3 coding DNA: TGTGCCAGCAGCTTGAGGGTGGGCTCCTACGAGCAGTACTTC.

Only a few counts were recorded for this clonotype. The gene calls are TRBV3-1 and TRBJ2-5; D might be TRBD1 (6 bases). Trimming cost V 3 bases and J 1 base, with 15 bases left between them. Germline CDR1 and CDR2: LGHDT and YNNKEL (reference sequence). The CDR3 loop spans 16 amino acids. CDR3 residues: CASSHQTGNSQETQYF. CDR3 DNA sequence: TGTGCCAGCAGCCACCAGACAGGCAATAGCCAAGAGACCCAGTACTTC.

This clonotype was counted many times. This chain uses TRBV3-1 with TRBJ2-7; 7 bases line up with TRBD2. The CDR3 runs to 13 residues. Germline V gene data show CDR1 as LGHDT and CDR2 as YNNKEL (reference sequence). The junction had 0 bases not matched to a gene; V was cut back by 1 base and J by 3 bases. Here the CDR3 DNA reads TGTGCCAGCAGCCAAGGGGGGGGCTACGAGCAGTACTTC. Amino acid sequence: CASSQGGGYEQYF.

This clonotype was found a few times. The chain recombines TRBV4-1 with TRBJ1-2; TRBD1 is a possible D gene (6 bases). This CDR3 is built from 14 residues. Germline CDR1 reads MGHRA; CDR2 reads YSYEKL. Trimming removed 4 bases at V and 2 bases at J, with 11 bases between. The CDR3 sequence: CASSPNRENYGYTF. The CDR3 coding sequence is TGCGCCAGCAGCCCGAACAGGGAGAACTATGGCTACACCTTC.

This chain links TRBV12-3 or TRBV12-4 with TRBJ2-7; D is unclear. Trimming took off 1 base at V and 2 bases at J, with 9 bases between the two ends. This CDR3 contains 14 residues. The CDR3 DNA follows: TGTGCCAGCAGTTTAGGTGGGCAGGCCTACGAGCAGTACTTC. Protein: CASSLGGQAYEQYF.